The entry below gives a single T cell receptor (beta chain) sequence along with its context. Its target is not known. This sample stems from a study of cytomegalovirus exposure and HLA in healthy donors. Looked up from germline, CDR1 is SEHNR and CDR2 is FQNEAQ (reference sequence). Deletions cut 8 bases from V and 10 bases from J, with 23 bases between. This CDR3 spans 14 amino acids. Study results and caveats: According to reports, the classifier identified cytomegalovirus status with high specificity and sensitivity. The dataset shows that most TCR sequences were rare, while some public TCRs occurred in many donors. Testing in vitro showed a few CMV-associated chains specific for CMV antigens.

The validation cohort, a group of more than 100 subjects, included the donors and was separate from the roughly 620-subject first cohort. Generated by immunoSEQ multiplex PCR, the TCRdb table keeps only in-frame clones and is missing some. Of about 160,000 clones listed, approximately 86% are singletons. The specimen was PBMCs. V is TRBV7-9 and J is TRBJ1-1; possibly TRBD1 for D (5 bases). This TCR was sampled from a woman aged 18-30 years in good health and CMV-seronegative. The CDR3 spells CASLHSRAPSRAFF. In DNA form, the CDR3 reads TGTGCCAGCCTTCATTCCAGGGCCCCGTCGAGAGCTTTCTTT.